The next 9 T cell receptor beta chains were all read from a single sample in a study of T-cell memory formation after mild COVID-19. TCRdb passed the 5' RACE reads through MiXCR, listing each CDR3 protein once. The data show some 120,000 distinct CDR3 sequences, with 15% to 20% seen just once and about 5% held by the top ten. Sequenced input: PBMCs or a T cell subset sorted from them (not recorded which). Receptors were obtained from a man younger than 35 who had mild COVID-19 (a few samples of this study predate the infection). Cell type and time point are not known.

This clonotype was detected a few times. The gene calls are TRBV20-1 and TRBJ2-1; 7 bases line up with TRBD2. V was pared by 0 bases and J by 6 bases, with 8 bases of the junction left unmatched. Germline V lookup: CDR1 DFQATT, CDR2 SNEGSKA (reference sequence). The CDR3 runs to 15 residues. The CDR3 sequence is CSARDSGSGANEQFF. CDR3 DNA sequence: TGCAGTGCTAGAGATAGCGGGTCCGGGGCCAATGAGCAGTTCTTC.

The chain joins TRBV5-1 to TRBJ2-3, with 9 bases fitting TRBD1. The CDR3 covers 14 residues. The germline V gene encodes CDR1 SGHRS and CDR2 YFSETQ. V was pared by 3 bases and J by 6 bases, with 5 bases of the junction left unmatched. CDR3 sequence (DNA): TGCGCCAGCAGCTGGGGACAGGGCGCCGATACGCAGTATTTT. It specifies CASSWGQGADTQYF.

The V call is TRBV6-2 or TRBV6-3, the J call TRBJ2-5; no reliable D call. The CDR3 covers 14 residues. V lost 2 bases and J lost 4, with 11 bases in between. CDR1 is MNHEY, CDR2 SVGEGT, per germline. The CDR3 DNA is TGTGCCAGCAGTTACGGTCTTTGGAGAGAGACCCAGTACTTC. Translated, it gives CASSYGLWRETQYF.

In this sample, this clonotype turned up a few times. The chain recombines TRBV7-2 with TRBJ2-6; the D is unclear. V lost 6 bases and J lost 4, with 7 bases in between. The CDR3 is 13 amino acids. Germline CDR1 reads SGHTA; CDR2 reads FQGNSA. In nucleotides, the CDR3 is TGTGCCAGCAGTCCCTGGGGGGCCAACGTCCTGACTTTC. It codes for CASSPWGANVLTF.

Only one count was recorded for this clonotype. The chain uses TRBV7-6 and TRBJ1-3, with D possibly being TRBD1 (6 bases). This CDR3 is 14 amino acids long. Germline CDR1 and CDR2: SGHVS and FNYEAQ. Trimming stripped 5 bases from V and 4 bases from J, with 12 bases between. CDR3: CASSTRGGGNTIYF. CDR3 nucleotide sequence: TGTGCCAGCAGCACCCGGGGGGGCGGAAACACCATATATTTT.

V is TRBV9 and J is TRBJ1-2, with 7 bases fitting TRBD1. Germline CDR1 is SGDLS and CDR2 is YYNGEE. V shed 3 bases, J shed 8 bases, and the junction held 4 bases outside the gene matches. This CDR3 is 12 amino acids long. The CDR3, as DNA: TGTGCCAGCAGCGGGGACAGTTCCGGCTACACCTTC. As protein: CASSGDSSGYTF.

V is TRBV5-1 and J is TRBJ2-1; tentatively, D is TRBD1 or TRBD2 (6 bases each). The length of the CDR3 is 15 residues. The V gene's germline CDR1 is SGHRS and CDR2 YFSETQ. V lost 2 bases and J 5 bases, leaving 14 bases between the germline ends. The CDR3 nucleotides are TGCGCCAGCAGCTTCGGGGGCAGGGGTAACAATGAGCAGTTCTTC. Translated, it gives CASSFGGRGNNEQFF. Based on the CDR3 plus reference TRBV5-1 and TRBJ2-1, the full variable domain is KAGVTQTPRYLIKTRGQQVTLSCSPISGHRSVSWYQQTPGQGLQFLFEYFSETQRNKGNFPGRFSGRQFSNSRSEMNVSTLELGDSALYLCASSFGGRGNNEQFFGPGTRLTVL.

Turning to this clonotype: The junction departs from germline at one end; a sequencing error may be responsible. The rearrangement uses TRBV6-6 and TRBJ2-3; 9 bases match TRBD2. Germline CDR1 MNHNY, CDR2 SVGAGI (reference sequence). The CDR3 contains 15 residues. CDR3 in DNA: TGTGCCAGCAGAGTTAGCGGGGGAGGCACAGGTACGCAGTATTTT. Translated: CASRVSGGGTGTQYF.

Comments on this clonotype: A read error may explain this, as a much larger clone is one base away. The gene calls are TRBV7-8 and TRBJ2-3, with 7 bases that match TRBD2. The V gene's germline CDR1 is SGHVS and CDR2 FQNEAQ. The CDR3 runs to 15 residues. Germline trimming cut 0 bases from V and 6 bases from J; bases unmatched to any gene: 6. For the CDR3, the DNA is TGTGCCAGCAGCTTAGCCACGGGGGGACGCGATACGCAGTATTTT. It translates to CASSLATGGRDTQYF.